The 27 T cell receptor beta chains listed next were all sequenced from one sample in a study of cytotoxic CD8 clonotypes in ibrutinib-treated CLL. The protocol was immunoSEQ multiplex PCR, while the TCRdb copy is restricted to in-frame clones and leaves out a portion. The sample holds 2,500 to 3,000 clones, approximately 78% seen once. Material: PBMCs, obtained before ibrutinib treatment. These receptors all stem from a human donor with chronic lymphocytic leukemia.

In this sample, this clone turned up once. In DNA form, the CDR3 reads TGTGCCATCAGAGACACCGGGGAGCTGTTTTTT. Its translation is CAIRDTGELFF. This chain joins TRBV10-3 and TRBJ2-2; D remains unclear. The ends were cut back, 6 bases at V and 3 bases at J, with 2 bases in the middle. Germline lookup yields CDR1 ENHRY and CDR2 SYGVKD. The CDR3 extends over 11 amino acids.

The DNA of the CDR3 is TGTGCCAGTACCCCAACAGGGTTCAACTATGGCTACACCTTC. It codes for CASTPTGFNYGYTF. V is TRBV19 and J is TRBJ1-2, with D tentatively TRBD1 (6 bases). From germline, CDR1 is LNHDA and CDR2 SQIVND (reference sequence). V lost 7 bases, J lost 2 bases, and 14 bases lay in between. The CDR3 covers 14 residues.

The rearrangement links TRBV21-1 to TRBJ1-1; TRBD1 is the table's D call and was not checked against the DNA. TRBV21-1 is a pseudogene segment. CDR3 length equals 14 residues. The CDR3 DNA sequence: TGTGCCAGCAGCAAGTTTCACAGGGGCACTGAAGCTTTCTTT. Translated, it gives CASSKFHRGTEAFF.

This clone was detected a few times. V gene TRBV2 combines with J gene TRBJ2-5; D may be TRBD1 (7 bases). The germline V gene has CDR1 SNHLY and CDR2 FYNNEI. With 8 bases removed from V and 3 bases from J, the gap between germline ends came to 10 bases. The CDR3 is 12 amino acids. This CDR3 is CASGGTEETQYF. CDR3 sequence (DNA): TGTGCCAGCGGGGGGACAGAAGAGACCCAGTACTTC.

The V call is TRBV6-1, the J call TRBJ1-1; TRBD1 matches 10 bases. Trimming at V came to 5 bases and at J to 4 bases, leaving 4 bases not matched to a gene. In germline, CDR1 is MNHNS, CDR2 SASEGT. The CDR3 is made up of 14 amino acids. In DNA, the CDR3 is TGTGCCAGCAGTCGACAGGGGGCGGGCACTGAAGCTTTCTTT. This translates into CASSRQGAGTEAFF.

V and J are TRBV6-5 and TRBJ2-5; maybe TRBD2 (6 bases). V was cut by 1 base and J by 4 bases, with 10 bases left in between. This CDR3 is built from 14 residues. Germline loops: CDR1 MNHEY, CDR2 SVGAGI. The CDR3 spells CASSYFTSTETQYF. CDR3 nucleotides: TGTGCCAGCAGTTACTTCACTAGCACAGAGACCCAGTACTTC.

In DNA, the CDR3 is TGTGCCAGCAGTCGGGACAGCTCCTACAATGAGCAGTTCTTC. Translation: CASSRDSSYNEQFF. J is TRBJ2-1 and V is TRBV6-5; TRBD1 matches 7 bases. CDR1 and CDR2 (germline): MNHEY, SVGAGI. This CDR3 contains 14 residues. The V and J ends lost 5 bases and 0 bases, in that order; junction bases with no gene match: 1.

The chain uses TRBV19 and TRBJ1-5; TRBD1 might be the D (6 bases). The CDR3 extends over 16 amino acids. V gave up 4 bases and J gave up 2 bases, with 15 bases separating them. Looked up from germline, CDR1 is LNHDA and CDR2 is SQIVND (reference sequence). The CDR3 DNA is TGTGCCAGTAGTACCTTGGACAGAAAAGGCAATCAGCCCCAGCATTTT. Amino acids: CASSTLDRKGNQPQHF.

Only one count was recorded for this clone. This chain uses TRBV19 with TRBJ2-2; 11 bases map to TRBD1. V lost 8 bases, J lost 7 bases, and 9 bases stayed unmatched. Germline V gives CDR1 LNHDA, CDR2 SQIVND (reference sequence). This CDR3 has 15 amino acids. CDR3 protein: CASDTTGTGGGELFF. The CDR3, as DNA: TGTGCCAGTGATACGACCGGGACAGGGGGCGGGGAGCTGTTTTTT. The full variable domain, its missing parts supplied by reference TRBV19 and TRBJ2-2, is DGGITQSPKYLFRKEGQNVTLSCEQNLNHDAMYWYRQDPGQGLRLIYYSQIVNDFQKGDIAEGYSVSREKKESFPLTVTSAQKNPTAFYLCASDTTGTGGGELFFGEGSRLTVL.

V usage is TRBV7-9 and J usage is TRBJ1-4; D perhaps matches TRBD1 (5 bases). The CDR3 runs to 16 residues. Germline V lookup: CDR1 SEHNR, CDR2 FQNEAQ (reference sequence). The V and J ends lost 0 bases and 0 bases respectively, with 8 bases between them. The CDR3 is CASSLAGTATNEKLFF. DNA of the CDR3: TGTGCCAGCAGCTTAGCCGGGACTGCAACTAATGAAAAACTGTTTTTT.

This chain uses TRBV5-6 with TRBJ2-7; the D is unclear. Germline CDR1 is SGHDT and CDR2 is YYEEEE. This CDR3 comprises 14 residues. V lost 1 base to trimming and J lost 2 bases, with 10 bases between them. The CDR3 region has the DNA TGTGCCAGCAGCTTGTTGAAGCGACCCTACGAGCAGTACTTC. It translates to CASSLLKRPYEQYF.

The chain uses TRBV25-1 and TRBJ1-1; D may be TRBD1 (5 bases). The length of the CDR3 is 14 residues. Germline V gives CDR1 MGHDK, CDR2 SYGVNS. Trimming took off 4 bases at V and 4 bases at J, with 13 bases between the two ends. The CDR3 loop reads CASSGAGRSTEAFF. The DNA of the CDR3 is TGTGCCAGCAGTGGGGCAGGGCGGAGCACTGAAGCTTTCTTT.

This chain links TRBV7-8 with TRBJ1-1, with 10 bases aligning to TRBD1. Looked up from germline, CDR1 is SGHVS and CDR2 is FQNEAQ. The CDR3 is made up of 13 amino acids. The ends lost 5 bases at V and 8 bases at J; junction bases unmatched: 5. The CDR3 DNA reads TGTGCCAGCAGCGTAAGACAGGGGGCGGAAGCTTTCTTT. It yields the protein CASSVRQGAEAFF.

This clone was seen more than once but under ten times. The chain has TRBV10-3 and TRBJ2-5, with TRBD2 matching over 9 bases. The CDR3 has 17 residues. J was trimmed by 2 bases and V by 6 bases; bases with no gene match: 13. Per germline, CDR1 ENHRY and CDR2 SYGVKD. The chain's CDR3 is CAIRRGGRSPGQETQYF. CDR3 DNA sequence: TGTGCCATCAGGCGGGGGGGCCGAAGCCCCGGGCAAGAGACCCAGTACTTC.

This chain's CDR3 is CAGAPPDRVTEAFF. CDR3 in DNA: TGTGCCGGAGCACCCCCCGACAGGGTCACTGAAGCTTTCTTT. This chain links TRBV7-8 with TRBJ1-1; 7 bases fit TRBD1. There are 14 residues in the CDR3. CDR1 SGHVS and CDR2 FQNEAQ come from the germline V gene. The junction had 13 bases not matched to a gene; V was cut back by 11 bases and J by 4 bases. The full variable domain, its missing parts supplied by reference TRBV7-8 and TRBJ1-1, is GAGVSQSPRYKVAKRGQDVALRCDPISGHVSLFWYQQALGQGPEFLTYFQNEAQLDKSGLPSDRFFAERPEGSVSTLKIQRTQQEDSAVYLCAGAPPDRVTEAFFGQGTRLTVV.

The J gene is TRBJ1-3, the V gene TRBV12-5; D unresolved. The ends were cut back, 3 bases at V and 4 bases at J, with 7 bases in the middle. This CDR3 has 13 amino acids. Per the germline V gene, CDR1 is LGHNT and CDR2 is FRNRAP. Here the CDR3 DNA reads TGTGCTAGTGGTTTCGAGGCGGGAAACACCATATATTTT. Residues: CASGFEAGNTIYF. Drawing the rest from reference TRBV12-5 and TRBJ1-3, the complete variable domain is DARVTQTPRHKVTEMGQEVTMRCQPILGHNTVFWYRQTMMQGLELLAYFRNRAPLDDSGMPKDRFSAEMPDATLATLKIQPSEPRDSAVYFCASGFEAGNTIYFGEGSWLTVV.

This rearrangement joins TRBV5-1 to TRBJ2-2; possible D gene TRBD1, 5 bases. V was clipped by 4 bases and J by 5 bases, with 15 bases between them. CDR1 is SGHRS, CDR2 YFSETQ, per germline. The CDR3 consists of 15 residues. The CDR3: CASSITGVGTGELFF. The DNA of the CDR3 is TGCGCCAGCAGCATTACAGGTGTAGGGACCGGGGAGCTGTTTTTT.

The DNA for the CDR3 is TGTGCCAGCAGCTTGGGCCCGGACTCAGTTCAGTACTTC. Translated: CASSLGPDSVQYF. This rearrangement joins TRBV7-6 to TRBJ2-4; a possible D gene is TRBD2 (5 bases). With 3 bases removed from V and 11 bases from J, the gap between germline ends came to 14 bases. Germline CDR1 SGHVS, CDR2 FNYEAQ. CDR3 size: 13 residues.

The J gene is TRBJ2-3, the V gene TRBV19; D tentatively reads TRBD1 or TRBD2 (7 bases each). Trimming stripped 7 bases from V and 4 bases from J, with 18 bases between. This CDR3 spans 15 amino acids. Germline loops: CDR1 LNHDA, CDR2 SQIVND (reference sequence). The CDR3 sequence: CASTRRSGGADTQYF. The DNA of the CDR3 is TGTGCCAGTACCAGGAGGTCAGGGGGGGCAGATACGCAGTATTTT.

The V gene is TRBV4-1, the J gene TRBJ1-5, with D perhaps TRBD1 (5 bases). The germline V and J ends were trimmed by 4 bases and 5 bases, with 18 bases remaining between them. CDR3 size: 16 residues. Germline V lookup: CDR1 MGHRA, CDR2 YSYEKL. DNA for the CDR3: TGCGCCAGCAGCCCCACCAGCGGGCAGGGACATCAGCCCCAGCATTTT. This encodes CASSPTSGQGHQPQHF.

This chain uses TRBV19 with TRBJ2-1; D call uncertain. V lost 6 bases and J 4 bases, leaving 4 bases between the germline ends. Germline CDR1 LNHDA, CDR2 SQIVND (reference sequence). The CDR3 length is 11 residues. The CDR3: CASSQYNEQFF. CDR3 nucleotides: TGTGCCAGTAGCCAGTACAATGAGCAGTTCTTC.

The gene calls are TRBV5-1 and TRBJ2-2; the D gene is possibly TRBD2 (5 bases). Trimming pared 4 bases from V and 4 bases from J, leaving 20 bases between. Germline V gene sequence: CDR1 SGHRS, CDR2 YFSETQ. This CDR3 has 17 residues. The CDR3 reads CASSPARATPGTGELFF. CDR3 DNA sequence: TGCGCCAGCAGCCCAGCGCGGGCGACTCCGGGCACCGGGGAGCTGTTTTTT.

CDR3 DNA sequence: TGTGCCAGCAGCATCGAGCCGGGACAGGGATTCTACGAGCAGTACTTC. It yields the protein CASSIEPGQGFYEQYF. This chain links TRBV7-9 with TRBJ2-7; 9 bases align to TRBD1. Germline CDR1 SEHNR, CDR2 FQNEAQ (reference sequence). The V segment lost 5 bases and the J segment 3 bases; nucleotides outside the gene matches: 11. This CDR3 has 16 residues.

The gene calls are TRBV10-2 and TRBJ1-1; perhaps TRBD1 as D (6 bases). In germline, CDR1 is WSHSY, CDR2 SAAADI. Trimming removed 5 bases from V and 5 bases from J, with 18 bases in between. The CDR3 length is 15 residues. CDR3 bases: TGCGCCAGCAGTCACGGGGGGGCGAGGGGGACTGAAGCTTTCTTT. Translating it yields CASSHGGARGTEAFF.

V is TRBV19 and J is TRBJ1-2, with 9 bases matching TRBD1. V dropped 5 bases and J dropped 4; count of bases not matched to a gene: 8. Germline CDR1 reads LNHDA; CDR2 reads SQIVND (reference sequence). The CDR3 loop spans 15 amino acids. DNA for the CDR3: TGTGCCAGTAGTCCAGGACAGGGGAGGGCCTATGGCTACACCTTC. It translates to CASSPGQGRAYGYTF.

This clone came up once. CDR3: CASRNRGVVDEQFF. The CDR3 DNA reads as TGTGCCAGCAGAAACAGGGGGGTAGTCGATGAGCAGTTCTTC. V usage is TRBV6-1 and J usage is TRBJ2-1; the match to TRBD1 covers 8 bases. With 6 bases clipped from V and 8 bases from J, the junction kept 9 bases outside the gene matches. Germline V gene lookup returns CDR1 MNHNS and CDR2 SASEGT. This CDR3 is 14 amino acids long.

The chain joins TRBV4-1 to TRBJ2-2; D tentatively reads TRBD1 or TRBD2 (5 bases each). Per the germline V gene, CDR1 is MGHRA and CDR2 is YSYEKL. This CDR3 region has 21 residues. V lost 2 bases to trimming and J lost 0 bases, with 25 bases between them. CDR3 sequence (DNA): TGCGCCAGCAGCCAAACTATACCCAATGAGGTCGGGGCGGCGAACACCGGGGAGCTGTTTTTT. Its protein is CASSQTIPNEVGAANTGELFF.